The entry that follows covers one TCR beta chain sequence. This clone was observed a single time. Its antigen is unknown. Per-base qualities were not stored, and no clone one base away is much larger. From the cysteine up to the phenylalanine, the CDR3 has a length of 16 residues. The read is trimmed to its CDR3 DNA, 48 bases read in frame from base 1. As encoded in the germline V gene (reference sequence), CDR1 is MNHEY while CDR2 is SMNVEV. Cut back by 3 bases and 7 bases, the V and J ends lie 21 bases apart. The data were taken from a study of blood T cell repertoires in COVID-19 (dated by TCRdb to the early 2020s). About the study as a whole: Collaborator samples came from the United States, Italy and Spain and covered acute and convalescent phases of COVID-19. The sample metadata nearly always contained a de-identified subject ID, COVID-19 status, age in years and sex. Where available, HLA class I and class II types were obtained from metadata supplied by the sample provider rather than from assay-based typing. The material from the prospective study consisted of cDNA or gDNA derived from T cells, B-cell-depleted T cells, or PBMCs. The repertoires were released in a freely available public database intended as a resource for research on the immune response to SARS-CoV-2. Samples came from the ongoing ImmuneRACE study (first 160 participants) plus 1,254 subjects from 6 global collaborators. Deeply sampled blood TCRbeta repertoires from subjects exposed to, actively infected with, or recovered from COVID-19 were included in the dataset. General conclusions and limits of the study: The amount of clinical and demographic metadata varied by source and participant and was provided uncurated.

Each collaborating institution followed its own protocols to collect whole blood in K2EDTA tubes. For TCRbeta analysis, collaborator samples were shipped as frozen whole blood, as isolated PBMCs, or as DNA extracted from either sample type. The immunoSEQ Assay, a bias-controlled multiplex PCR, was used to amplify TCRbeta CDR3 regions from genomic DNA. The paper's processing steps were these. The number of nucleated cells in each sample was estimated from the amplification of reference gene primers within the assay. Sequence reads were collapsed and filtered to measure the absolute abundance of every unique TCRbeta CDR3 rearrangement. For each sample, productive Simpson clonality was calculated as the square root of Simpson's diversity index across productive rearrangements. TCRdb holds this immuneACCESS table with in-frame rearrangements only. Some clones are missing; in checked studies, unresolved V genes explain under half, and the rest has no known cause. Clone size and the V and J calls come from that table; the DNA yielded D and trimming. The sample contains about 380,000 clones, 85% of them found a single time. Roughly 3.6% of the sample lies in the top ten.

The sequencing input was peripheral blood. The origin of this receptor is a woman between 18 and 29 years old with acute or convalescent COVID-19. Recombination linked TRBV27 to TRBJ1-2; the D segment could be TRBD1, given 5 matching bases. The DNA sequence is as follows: TGTGCCAGCAGTTTTCTGGAAGGGCGGGGGAAGGGTGGCTACACCTTC. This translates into CASSFLEGRGKGGYTF.